This section outlines one T cell receptor beta chain sequence together with its context. Participant-given clinical history determined each cohort assignment. In the original workflow: Researchers report that nucleated cell counts were estimated from reference gene primer amplification. Here immunoSEQ multiplex PCR was the method, and the copy in TCRdb shows in-frame clones only, minus some. That table furnishes V, J and clone size, whereas the DNA furnished D and trimming. The data show under 300,000 clones, approximately 84% seen once. This specimen comes from a study of blood T cell repertoires in COVID-19. Study-wide background: The analysed material was cDNA or gDNA that came from T cells, B-cell-depleted T cells, or PBMCs.

The sequence was collected from a woman aged 45-65 years who had been exposed to COVID-19. The specimen sequenced was PBMCs or T cells enriched from blood (not recorded which).

CDR3 amino acids: CATSPRGQGAGNTIYF. The CDR3 DNA reads TGTGCCACCAGCCCCCGAGGGCAGGGGGCGGGAAACACCATATATTTT. This chain joins TRBV15 and TRBJ1-3; 8 nucleotides align to TRBD1. Germline assignment: CDR1 LNHNV and CDR2 YYDKDF (reference sequence). V lost 5 bases to trimming and J lost 4 bases; unmatched junction nucleotides: 10. There are 16 residues in the CDR3.